The rows below give T cell receptor beta chains drawn from one sample of a study of blood T cell repertoires in COVID-19. Produced via immunoSEQ multiplex PCR; TCRdb's table is partial and in-frame only. This table has a few hundred thousand clones, roughly 90% appearing once. The specimen sequenced was peripheral blood. All receptors come from a woman in her 30s with COVID-19, enrolled during active disease. Each CDR3 is given with its conserved first and last residue. The D gene is left open where the match is weak. A clone size is listed for some rows: how often the clone was seen (once, few, many), or a class if it is expanded.

clone size	D gene	V gene	J gene	CDR3 DNA	CDR3 protein
once	TRBD1	TRBV2	TRBJ2-7	TGTGCCAGCAGTCACCCGGGACAGGGAACCTACGAGCAGTACTTC	CASSHPGQGTYEQYF
NA	NA	TRBV4-1	TRBJ1-1	TGCGCCAGCAGTCGGGGGGGCATCGAGACTGAAGCTTTCTTT	CASSRGGIETEAFF
NA	TRBD1	TRBV15	TRBJ1-6	TGTGCCACCAGCAGATCGGGACAGGGGAATTCACCCCTCCACTTT	CATSRSGQGNSPLHF
few	NA	TRBV6-5	TRBJ1-2	TGTGCCAGCACCAGGACAGCTAACTATGGCTACACCTTC	CASTRTANYGYTF
once	NA	TRBV7-3	TRBJ2-2	TGTGCCAGCAGCCCAAACGGGGGAACCGGGGAGCTGTTTTTT	CASSPNGGTGELFF
NA	TRBD2	TRBV11-1	TRBJ2-1	TGTGCCAGCAGCCTTAGCGGGAGATCCTACAATGAGCAGTTCTTC	CASSLSGRSYNEQFF
once	TRBD2	TRBV11-2	TRBJ2-3	TGTGCCAGCAAAGGGACTAGCGGGGACCGTGATACGCAGTATTTT	CASKGTSGDRDTQYF
NA	NA	TRBV2	TRBJ2-1	TGTGCCAGCAGTGAAGAGGGGCCGAACTCCGTGGATGAGCAGTTCTTC	CASSEEGPNSVDEQFF
NA	NA	TRBV7-9	TRBJ1-3	TGTGCCAGCAGCCCAAGCCGGGACAACTACTCTGGAAACACCATATATTTT	CASSPSRDNYSGNTIYF
NA	NA	TRBV6-5	TRBJ1-5	TGTGCCAGCACGGAGTATAGCAATCAGCCCCAGCATTTT	CASTEYSNQPQHF
NA	TRBD1	TRBV28	TRBJ1-4	TGTGCCAGCAGTACCGGGACAGGCCGGGAAAAACTGTTTTTT	CASSTGTGREKLFF
NA	TRBD1	TRBV10-2	TRBJ1-4	TGCGCCAGCAGGGGGACAGCCTCAACTAATGAAAAACTGTTTTTT	CASRGTASTNEKLFF
NA	NA	TRBV10-3	TRBJ1-1	TGTGCCATCAGTGGCGGCACTGAAGCTTTCTTT	CAISGGTEAFF
NA	TRBD1	TRBV6-5	TRBJ1-4	TGTGCCAGCAGGAAAACAGGGGGCGAAAGGGAAAAACTGTTTTTT	CASRKTGGEREKLFF
NA	NA	TRBV14	TRBJ2-3	TGTGCCAGCAGCCAAATTGCAGGGATAACAGATACGCAGTATTTT	CASSQIAGITDTQYF
NA	NA	TRBV12-3/TRBV12-4	TRBJ1-4	TGTGCCAGCAGCAGGGGCCGTGAAAAACTGTTTTTT	CASSRGREKLFF
NA	NA	TRBV5-4	TRBJ1-1	TGTGCCAGCAGCTTGTCTCCGCGGGCGGACGTGGCTGAAGCTTTCTTT	CASSLSPRADVAEAFF
NA	TRBD2	TRBV2	TRBJ2-1	TGTGCCAGCAGTTCAGGGAGGGCCAGCGATAATCGGTTCTTC	CASSSGRASDNRFF
NA	NA	TRBV13	TRBJ1-4	TGTGCCAGCAGCCTAGGGGTTGCGGCTAATGAAAAACTGTTTTTT	CASSLGVAANEKLFF
NA	NA	TRBV2	TRBJ2-7	TGTGCCAGTCTAACAGGACAGAGAAGCTACGAGCAGTACTTC	CASLTGQRSYEQYF
NA	NA	TRBV7-2	TRBJ1-3	TGTGCCAGCAGCTTCGGGGGAACTGGAAACACCATATATTTT	CASSFGGTGNTIYF
NA	TRBD1	TRBV7-6	TRBJ2-7	TGTGCCAGCAGCTCCCCCGGACAGGGGGTTTCCTACGAGCAGTACTTC	CASSSPGQGVSYEQYF
NA	NA	TRBV19	TRBJ2-7	TGTGCCAGTAGTATAGGACTTATCGCGGCTACCTACGAGCAGTACTTC	CASSIGLIAATYEQYF
once	NA	TRBV6-5	TRBJ2-1	TGTGCCAGCAGTTACTCGATCCACAGGGTCGCGGAGCAGTTCTTC	CASSYSIHRVAEQFF
NA	NA	TRBV5-4	TRBJ2-7	TGTGCCAGCAGCTTGGAAGGGGCCAGGTTCTACGAGCAGTACTTC	CASSLEGARFYEQYF
once	NA	TRBV6-4	TRBJ1-1	TGTGCCAGCAGTGACTCGAACGGTGAAGCTTTCTTT	CASSDSNGEAFF
NA	TRBD2	TRBV10-2	TRBJ2-7	TGCGCCAGCAGTGAGGCGGGAGCGAGCGAGCAGTACTTC	CASSEAGASEQYF
NA	NA	TRBV5-1	TRBJ1-6	TGCGCCAGCAGCACCGAGGGGGATTCACCCCTCCACTTT	CASSTEGDSPLHF
NA	TRBD2	TRBV5-1	TRBJ2-1	TGCGCCAGCAGCTTTCCGGGACTAGATAGCGATGAGCAGTTCTTC	CASSFPGLDSDEQFF
NA	TRBD1	TRBV30	TRBJ1-5	TGTGCCTGGAGTGTACCGAGGACAGGGGGCAATCAGCCCCAGCATTTT	CAWSVPRTGGNQPQHF
NA	TRBD2	TRBV11-3	TRBJ2-1	TGTGCCAGCAGCCTCAGCGGGAGCTACAATGAGCAGTTCTTC	CASSLSGSYNEQFF
NA	TRBD2	TRBV19	TRBJ2-1	TGTGCCAGCGAGAGGACTAGCGGGAGAGCACTCTCCTACAATGAGCAGTTCTTC	CASERTSGRALSYNEQFF
once	TRBD1	TRBV24-1	TRBJ2-3	TGTGCCACCAGTGATTCACGACAGGGGCTTTACACAGATACGCAGTATTTT	CATSDSRQGLYTDTQYF
NA	NA	TRBV7-3	TRBJ1-1	TGTGCCAGCAGCTCCCTCGGGGGAAGTCAAGCTTTCTTT	CASSSLGGSQAFF
NA	TRBD1	TRBV18	TRBJ1-3	TGTGCCAGCTCCACTTCCGGGACAGGGACCGACACCATATATTTT	CASSTSGTGTDTIYF
NA	NA	TRBV7-9	TRBJ1-5	TGTGCCAGCAGCTTAGCGGGCACAGATAGCAATCAGCCCCAGCATTTT	CASSLAGTDSNQPQHF
NA	TRBD1	TRBV28	TRBJ1-1	TGTGCCAGCAGTCCTCCAAGACAGGGTTTCACTGAAGCTTTCTTT	CASSPPRQGFTEAFF
NA	TRBD2	TRBV15	TRBJ2-3	TGTGCCACCAGCAGAGATCTAGCGGGAGCCACGCAGTATTTT	CATSRDLAGATQYF
NA	NA	TRBV2	TRBJ1-5	TGTGCCAGCTCAGACCAGGGAAGGCAGCCCCAGCATTTT	CASSDQGRQPQHF
NA	NA	TRBV5-1	TRBJ1-1	TGCGCCAGCAGCTTGCATATCGGGGGAGTGAACACTGAAGCTTTCTTT	CASSLHIGGVNTEAFF
NA	NA	TRBV12-3/TRBV12-4	TRBJ1-2	TGTGCCAGCAGTTTTGAGGCAGGGGTTGGCTACACCTTC	CASSFEAGVGYTF
NA	NA	TRBV27	TRBJ1-1	TGTGCCAGCAGTGAGATCAGGGGTGTGAACACTGAAGCTTTCTTT	CASSEIRGVNTEAFF
NA	TRBD1	TRBV27	TRBJ1-6	TGTGCCAGCACTACCTCAAACAGGGGCAATTCACCCCTCCACTTT	CASTTSNRGNSPLHF